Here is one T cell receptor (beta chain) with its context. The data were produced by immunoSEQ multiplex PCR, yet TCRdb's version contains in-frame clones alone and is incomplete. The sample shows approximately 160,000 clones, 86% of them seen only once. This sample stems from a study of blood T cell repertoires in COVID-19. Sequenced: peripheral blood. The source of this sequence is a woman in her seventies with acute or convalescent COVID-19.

The CDR3, as DNA: TGTGCCAGCAGCCCCACGACAATGCTTATGCATGGCTACACCTTC. It yields the protein CASSPTTMLMHGYTF. V gene TRBV2 combines with J gene TRBJ1-2; D is unresolved. There are 15 residues in the CDR3. Per the germline V gene, CDR1 is SNHLY and CDR2 is FYNNEI. The V end lost 6 bases, the J end lost 6 bases, and 20 bases lay between the germline ends.